These 26 T cell receptor beta chains share one sample of origin, sequenced in a study of T cells in Graves' hyperthyroidism and ophthalmopathy. Template material for amplifying TCR beta CDR3 regions consisted of RNA transcripts. The HTBI primer set served for first-round RT-PCR of the TCR CDR3. TCRdb independently ran MiXCR on the multiplex PCR reads; one entry per CDR3 protein. The sample holds 700,000 to 850,000 distinct CDR3 sequences, about 35% seen once. Sequencing was performed on blood. The source of these receptors is a woman in her 40s with Graves' hyperthyroidism.

The CDR3 DNA sequence: TGTGCCAGCAGTTCCGGGACTTCTTCTTGGGAGACCCAGTACTTC. Protein sequence: CASSSGTSSWETQYF. This chain connects TRBV12-3 or TRBV12-4 to TRBJ2-5, with D perhaps matching TRBD2 (6 bases). CDR3 size: 15 residues. Trimming pared 4 bases from V and 5 bases from J, leaving 17 bases between.

This clonotype was detected many times. The V call is TRBV7-6, the J call TRBJ2-5; no definite D call. The V gene lost 1 base and the J gene lost 2 bases, with 8 bases spanning the gap. The CDR3 has 14 residues. The germline gives CDR1 SGHVS, CDR2 FNYEAQ. As DNA, the CDR3 is TGTGCCAGCAGCTTAGATCCGGAACAAGAGACCCAGTACTTC. This translates into CASSLDPEQETQYF.

The V call is TRBV6-5, the J call TRBJ1-2, with D tentatively TRBD1 (5 bases). The germline V gene encodes CDR1 MNHEY and CDR2 SVGAGI. Trimming cost V 6 bases and J 7 bases, with 12 bases left between them. This CDR3 is 12 amino acids long. CDR3 coding DNA: TGTGCCAGCAGATATCAGGGCTTTGGCTACACCTTC. Translation gives CASRYQGFGYTF.

This clonotype was observed at least ten times. DNA for the CDR3: TGTGCCAGCAGCTCCGATTGGGGGACTGGGGAAAAACTGTTTTTT. Translation: CASSSDWGTGEKLFF. J is TRBJ1-4 and V is TRBV5-6, with D maybe TRBD1 (5 bases). V lost 3 bases and J 8 bases, leaving 17 bases between the germline ends. The CDR3 extends over 15 amino acids. Germline V gene sequence: CDR1 SGHDT, CDR2 YYEEEE. The whole variable domain, remainder taken from reference TRBV5-6 and TRBJ1-4, is DAGVTQSPTHLIKTRGQQVTLRCSPKSGHDTVSWYQQALGQGPQFIFQYYEEEERQRGNFPDRFSGHQFPNYSSELNVNALLLGDSALYLCASSSDWGTGEKLFFGSGTQLSVL.

Notes on this clonotype: A much more abundant neighbour one base away suggests this may be a read error. This chain joins TRBV20-1 and TRBJ1-1; D is undetermined. Trimming left V 2 bases short and J 1 base short, with 14 bases between. CDR3 length: 15 residues. Germline V gene lookup returns CDR1 DFQATT and CDR2 SNEGSKA (reference sequence). The CDR3 sequence is CSARPPGLQNTEAFF. CDR3 nucleotides: TGCAGTGCTAGACCCCCCGGACTCCAGAACACTGAAGCTTTCTTT.

This clonotype was seen many times. The V and J genes are TRBV2 and TRBJ1-5; 9 nucleotides match TRBD1. V gave up 4 bases and J gave up 5 bases; unmatched junction bases: 9. The CDR3 runs 16 residues. CDR1 and CDR2 (germline): SNHLY, FYNNEI. CDR3 DNA sequence: TGTGCCAGCAGTGGGCTCGGGACAGGGAAGTATCAGCCCCAGCATTTT. Protein sequence: CASSGLGTGKYQPQHF.

This clonotype was counted many times. The V and J genes are TRBV10-3 and TRBJ1-1; no clear D gene. With 4 bases removed from V and 1 base from J, the gap between germline ends came to 13 bases. The germline CDR1 and CDR2 sequences are ENHRY and SYGVKD. CDR3 size: 15 residues. CDR3 sequence (DNA): TGTGCCATCAGTGGAAATAAGGGAGCGAACACTGAAGCTTTCTTT. Amino acid sequence: CAISGNKGANTEAFF.

In this sample, this clonotype turned up many times. DNA of the CDR3: TGTGCCACCAGTGATACAGGGACAGAGACCCAGTACTTC. This codes for CATSDTGTETQYF. The chain has TRBV24-1 and TRBJ2-5, with D perhaps TRBD1 (6 bases). This CDR3 spans 13 amino acids. The V gene lost 3 bases and the J gene lost 4 bases, with 8 bases spanning the gap. Germline values: CDR1 KGHDR, CDR2 SFDVKD.

This clonotype was detected many times. The V call is TRBV5-1, the J call TRBJ1-4; TRBD1 is a possible D gene (5 bases). Trimming pared 4 bases from V and 8 bases from J, leaving 15 bases between. The CDR3 loop spans 14 amino acids. In germline, CDR1 is SGHRS, CDR2 YFSETQ. DNA of the CDR3: TGCGCCAGCAGCCCCGGCGGGGGAGGGGAAAAACTGTTTTTT. It codes for CASSPGGGGEKLFF.

The chain links TRBV19 to TRBJ1-1, with D perhaps TRBD1 (6 bases). Germline V gene data show CDR1 as LNHDA and CDR2 as SQIVND (reference sequence). The germline V and J ends were trimmed by 5 bases and 1 base, with 14 bases remaining between them. The CDR3 loop spans 15 amino acids. The CDR3 reads CASSLWGGANTEAFF. DNA of the CDR3: TGTGCCAGTAGTCTATGGGGGGGGGCGAACACTGAAGCTTTCTTT.

The V and J genes are TRBV7-2 and TRBJ2-5; TRBD1 matches at 8 bases. The CDR3 is 15 residues long. Trimming cost V 5 bases and J 5 bases; bases outside gene matches: 10. CDR1 is SGHTA, CDR2 FQGNSA, per germline. The CDR3 DNA sequence: TGTGCCAGCAGCCACGGAAGGACAGGGCTGGAGACCCAGTACTTC. Translation gives CASSHGRTGLETQYF. The full variable domain, with the rest looked up from reference TRBV7-2 and TRBJ2-5, is GAGVSQSPSNKVTEKGKDVELRCDPISGHTALYWYRQSLGQGLEFLIYFQGNSAPDKSGLPSDRFSAERTGGSVSTLTIQRTQQEDSAVYLCASSHGRTGLETQYFGPGTRLLVL.

Comments on this clonotype: At one boundary the junction diverges from the germline segment, which might be a read error. The rearrangement joins TRBV27 to TRBJ2-6; unclear D gene. The CDR3 length is 15 residues. Looked up from germline, CDR1 is MNHEY and CDR2 is SMNVEV (reference sequence). Written as DNA, the CDR3 is TGTGCCAGCGGTTTACGCAGCTCTGGGGCCAACGTCCTGACTTTC. Translation: CASGLRSSGANVLTF.

The V and J genes are TRBV12-3 or TRBV12-4 and TRBJ1-5; D uncertain. V dropped 7 bases and J dropped 3 bases, with 10 bases sitting between them. This CDR3 has 13 amino acids. The CDR3: CASKNGINQPQHF. The CDR3 bases are TGTGCCAGCAAAAATGGAATCAATCAGCCCCAGCATTTT.

The J gene is TRBJ2-7, the V gene TRBV2, with D perhaps TRBD1 or TRBD2 (5 bases each). The CDR3 sequence is 15 residues long. The germline V gene encodes CDR1 SNHLY and CDR2 FYNNEI. Trimming removed 6 bases at V and 3 bases at J, with 18 bases between. The CDR3 sequence: CASSSEGKRGYEQYF. DNA for the CDR3: TGTGCCAGCAGCTCCGAGGGGAAGAGGGGCTACGAGCAGTACTTC.

Ten or more counts support this clonotype. V and J are TRBV24-1 and TRBJ2-7; 8 bases line up with TRBD1. The V gene's germline CDR1 is KGHDR and CDR2 SFDVKD. Unmatched junction bases numbered 7, after V lost 7 bases and J lost 3 bases. There are 14 residues in the CDR3. The CDR3 here is CATRSGGVLYEQYF. CDR3 nucleotide sequence: TGTGCCACCAGATCAGGGGGCGTTCTCTACGAGCAGTACTTC.

The chain has TRBV7-2 and TRBJ2-7; D possibly corresponds to TRBD1 (5 bases). This CDR3 has 16 residues. Germline CDR1 is SGHTA and CDR2 is FQGNSA. V was trimmed by 4 bases and J by 3 bases, leaving 19 bases between them. CDR3 coding DNA: TGTGCCAGCAGCTCCACCGGGCAGGGATCTTTCTACGAGCAGTACTTC. Its protein product is CASSSTGQGSFYEQYF.

Concerning this clonotype itself: The final CDR3 position lacks the conserved phenylalanine or tryptophan, pointing to a likely read error. The limits of the CDR3 on the DNA are not certain, so only TCRdb's listed CDR3 is given. The genes are TRBV10-3 and TRBJ2-6; the table's D call of TRBD1 was not tested on the DNA. The CDR3 has 8 amino acids, counting both end residues. Germline values: CDR1 ENHRY, CDR2 SYGVKD. CDR3 amino acids: CAIRATGP.

This clonotype came up many times. The J gene is TRBJ1-1, the V gene TRBV7-2, with D maybe TRBD1 (5 bases). The CDR3 is made up of 15 amino acids. V was clipped by 5 bases and J by 0 bases, with 13 bases between them. CDR1 is SGHTA, CDR2 FQGNSA, per germline. As DNA, the CDR3 is TGTGCCAGCAGCACGTACAGGATCATGAACACTGAAGCTTTCTTT. Residues: CASSTYRIMNTEAFF.

On this clonotype: It may be a read error: a sequence one base away is much more abundant. The chain uses TRBV7-2 and TRBJ1-5; 7 bases agree with TRBD1. Per germline, CDR1 SGHTA and CDR2 FQGNSA. This CDR3 spans 17 amino acids. This CDR3 is CASSLGGTAYSNQPLHF. The CDR3 DNA sequence: TGTGCCAGCAGCTTGGGGGGGACAGCCTATAGCAATCAGCCCCTGCATTTT.

This clonotype was counted ten times or more. The V call is TRBV19, the J call TRBJ1-3, with 7 bases lining up with TRBD1. V gave up 4 bases and J gave up 4 bases; unmatched junction bases: 4. The CDR3 length is 14 residues. Germline V CDR1 and CDR2: LNHDA, SQIVND (reference sequence). The CDR3 sequence: CASSTTGEGNTIYF. CDR3 nucleotides: TGTGCCAGTAGTACTACAGGGGAGGGAAACACCATATATTTT.

There are many counts of this clonotype. V is TRBV12-3 or TRBV12-4 and J is TRBJ1-5; D call uncertain. V was cut by 3 bases and J by 1 base, with 7 bases left in between. CDR3 length equals 14 residues. The CDR3 nucleotides read TGTGCCAGCAGTTTCTTTGGGAGCAATCAGCCCCAGCATTTT. This encodes CASSFFGSNQPQHF.

The chain combines TRBV5-1 with TRBJ1-1, with 8 bases fitting TRBD1. The length of the CDR3 is 16 residues. Germline lookup yields CDR1 SGHRS and CDR2 YFSETQ. With V trimmed by 5 bases and J by 0 bases, 9 bases remained unmatched. The chain's CDR3 is CASSRVEDRVNTEAFF. The CDR3 DNA reads as TGCGCCAGCAGTCGCGTTGAGGACAGGGTGAACACTGAAGCTTTCTTT. The full variable domain, rest sourced from reference TRBV5-1 and TRBJ1-1, is KAGVTQTPRYLIKTRGQQVTLSCSPISGHRSVSWYQQTPGQGLQFLFEYFSETQRNKGNFPGRFSGRQFSNSRSEMNVSTLELGDSALYLCASSRVEDRVNTEAFFGQGTRLTVV.

Here the CDR3 reads CASSPDINYEQYF. Written as DNA, the CDR3 is TGTGCCAGCAGTCCGGACATCAACTACGAGCAGTACTTC. The chain joins TRBV19 to TRBJ2-7; D possibly corresponds to TRBD1 (5 bases). This CDR3 has 13 residues. Germline assignment: CDR1 LNHDA and CDR2 SQIVND (reference sequence). V was pared by 9 bases and J by 3 bases, with 15 bases between. The variable domain in full, with the rest retrieved from reference TRBV19 and TRBJ2-7, is DGGITQSPKYLFRKEGQNVTLSCEQNLNHDAMYWYRQDPGQGLRLIYYSQIVNDFQKGDIAEGYSVSREKKESFPLTVTSAQKNPTAFYLCASSPDINYEQYFGPGTRLTVT.

The V gene is TRBV10-3, the J gene TRBJ1-1, with a tentative D call TRBD1 (5 bases). The CDR3 contains 15 residues. Trimming took off 0 bases at V and 7 bases at J, with 15 bases between the two ends. Looked up from germline, CDR1 is ENHRY and CDR2 is SYGVKD. The CDR3 nucleotides are TGTGCCATCAGTGAGTCAACAGGCAATCTCATTGAAGCTTTCTTT. Translating it yields CAISESTGNLIEAFF.

This clonotype was detected ten times or more. The rearrangement links TRBV29-1 to TRBJ1-3; no reliable D call. The CDR3 runs 15 residues. CDR1 is SQVTM, CDR2 ANQGSEA, per germline. Deletions cut 7 bases from V and 8 bases from J, with 24 bases between. CDR3 nucleotides: TGCAGCGGCCGATTTGAGGGTGCTACTGGGTACACCATATATTTT. Residues: CSGRFEGATGYTIYF.

This clonotype was counted at least ten times. This sequence joins TRBV5-1 and TRBJ1-1; D gene ambiguous. CDR1 SGHRS and CDR2 YFSETQ come from the germline V gene. This CDR3 has 15 amino acids. Trimming stripped 3 bases from V and 1 base from J, with 13 bases between. The CDR3 DNA sequence: TGCGCCAGCAGCTCCTCAGTGGGAAGGAACACTGAAGCTTTCTTT. Amino acids: CASSSSVGRNTEAFF.